These T cell receptor beta chains were read from a single sample in a study of blood T cell repertoires in COVID-19. The data were produced by immunoSEQ multiplex PCR, yet TCRdb's version contains in-frame clones alone and is incomplete. The data contain 100,000 to 150,000 clones, about 70% of them singletons. The specimen was peripheral blood. The receptors were gathered from a woman aged 70-85 years with acute or convalescent COVID-19. The CDR3 runs from the conserved cysteine through the conserved F or W. The D gene is left open where the match is weak. Not all rows give a size; the values are once, few, many and, for expanded clones, a class.

cdr3_nt cdr3_aa d_call clone_size j_call v_call
TGTGCCAGCAGCCCCCTAGCTCTCGAGCAGTACTTC CASSPLALEQYF . . TRBJ2-7 TRBV6-2/TRBV6-3
TGTGCCAGCAGTTACGCGGGGGATTACAATGAGCAGTTCTTC CASSYAGDYNEQFF TRBD2 . TRBJ2-1 TRBV6-5
TGTGCCATCAGTGACCCGGGACAGGGAGGGAACACCATATATTTT CAISDPGQGGNTIYF TRBD1 . TRBJ1-3 TRBV10-3
TGTGCCAGCAGTCTCCAAAGGGCGGGGGATAATGAAAAACTGTTTTTT CASSLQRAGDNEKLFF . . TRBJ1-4 TRBV7-2
TGTGCCAGCAGTGAAACAGGGAAGGATGAGCAGTTCTTC CASSETGKDEQFF . . TRBJ2-1 TRBV2
TGCGCCAGCAGTTCGTCGGGACAGGGGAGTGGCTACACCTTC CASSSSGQGSGYTF TRBD1 . TRBJ1-2 TRBV10-2
TGTGCTAGCAGCTTAAGTCGCCAGGGGGGTGGTGAGACCCAGTACTTC CASSLSRQGGGETQYF . . TRBJ2-5 TRBV7-7
TGTGCCACCAGTGACCAGGGGGCATCGGATGAAAAACTGTTTTTT CATSDQGASDEKLFF TRBD1 . TRBJ1-4 TRBV24-1
TGTGCCAGCTCACCGCGAAGTATAGGGGGTTTGGATTCACCCCTCCACTTT CASSPRSIGGLDSPLHF . . TRBJ1-6 TRBV18
TGTGCCAGTACGCGGACAGGGGTTCTCGTTCGGTTGGGTTCTTCACCCCTCCACTTT CASTRTGVLVRLGSSPLHF TRBD1 . TRBJ1-6 TRBV19
TGTGCCAGCAGCCCTAGTTCAGAGACCCAGTACTTC CASSPSSETQYF . . TRBJ2-5 TRBV5-4
TGTGCCAGCGGGCCTAGGGGCTGGACTGAAGCTTTCTTT CASGPRGWTEAFF . . TRBJ1-1 TRBV28
TGCAGCGTGGGACAGACCTACGAGCAGTACTTC CSVGQTYEQYF TRBD1 . TRBJ2-7 TRBV29-1
TGTGCCAGCAGCTCCCGGGGGTTTAACTATGGCTACACCTTC CASSSRGFNYGYTF . few TRBJ1-2 TRBV7-2
TGCGCCAGCAGCTTGGCGCAGGCAACTAATGAAAAACTGTTTTTT CASSLAQATNEKLFF . . TRBJ1-4 TRBV5-1
TGTGCCAGCAGCCCTGGGAGTGCGGCAGATACGCAGTATTTT CASSPGSAADTQYF . once TRBJ2-3 TRBV7-3
TGTGCCAGCAGCTTGGATTCCGGGACTAGCAGATACAATGAGCAGTTCTTC CASSLDSGTSRYNEQFF TRBD2 . TRBJ2-1 TRBV5-4
TGTGCCAGCAGCCGTACAGGTAGCTCCTATAATTCACCCCTCCACTTT CASSRTGSSYNSPLHF . once TRBJ1-6 TRBV11-2
TGCGCCAGCAGCTTGAGCCAGCGGAATTGGGAGACCCAGTACTTC CASSLSQRNWETQYF . . TRBJ2-5 TRBV5-1
TGTGCCAGTAGTATTGGTGCTAGCGGGGTTAACACCGGGGAGCTGTTTTTT CASSIGASGVNTGELFF TRBD2 . TRBJ2-2 TRBV19
TGTGCCACCAGCAGAGAAGGGGCGGGAGGGCCCTATGAGCAGTTCTTC CATSREGAGGPYEQFF TRBD2 . TRBJ2-1 TRBV15
TGTGCCAGCAGTGAGACTACTGAAGCTTTCTTT CASSETTEAFF . . TRBJ1-1 TRBV2
TGCAGCGTTACGAGGGTCTCTGGAAACACCATATATTTT CSVTRVSGNTIYF . few TRBJ1-3 TRBV29-1
TGCGCCAGCAGCCAAGGGGGCCAGATGAACACTGAAGCTTTCTTT CASSQGGQMNTEAFF . . TRBJ1-1 TRBV4-1
TGTGCCAGCAGCTTAGCGGCTGGGAGGTACACTGAAGCTTTCTTT CASSLAAGRYTEAFF . . TRBJ1-1 TRBV7-9
TGTGCCAGCAGCTTATCTCTCGCGGCCGGGGAGCTGTTTTTT CASSLSLAAGELFF . . TRBJ2-2 TRBV7-3
TGTGCCAGCAGCTTTGGGACAGGGCCTCTTTATGGCTACACCTTC CASSFGTGPLYGYTF TRBD1 . TRBJ1-2 TRBV5-6
TGTGCCAGCAGCCGGCCGTCAGGGCGGGGGACAGATACGCAGTATTTT CASSRPSGRGTDTQYF TRBD2 . TRBJ2-3 TRBV5-6
TGTGCCTCGCGGGCGGCGACGAACACCGGGGAGCTGTTTTTT CASRAATNTGELFF . . TRBJ2-2 TRBV2
TGTGCCAGCAGATTTTCCGGAAAATGGAGCTCTGGGGCCAACGTCCTGACTTTC CASRFSGKWSSGANVLTF . . TRBJ2-6 TRBV3-1/TRBV3-2
TGTGCCAGCAGCCAAGAGTCTAACGCGGCTGTAAACACTGAAGCTTTCTTT CASSQESNAAVNTEAFF . few TRBJ1-1 TRBV3-1/TRBV3-2
TGCGCCAGCAGGGCGGGGAACACTGAAGCTTTCTTT CASRAGNTEAFF . few TRBJ1-1 TRBV5-1
TGTGCCAGCAGTCGAACGGGTAGCAATCAGCCCCAGCATTTT CASSRTGSNQPQHF . . TRBJ1-5 TRBV6-5
TGTGCCAGCAGCTTACAGGCGAGACAGGGTGGAAACACCATATATTTT CASSLQARQGGNTIYF TRBD1 few TRBJ1-3 TRBV7-2
TGCAGCGTTAAGCCGGACAGTCAGTTCAAGCGCACAGATACGCAGTATTTT CSVKPDSQFKRTDTQYF . . TRBJ2-3 TRBV29-1
TGTGCCAGCAGCCATCCTTCGGGCGCGGGTGAGGGCGATACGCAGTATTTT CASSHPSGAGEGDTQYF . . TRBJ2-3 TRBV7-9
TGTGCCAGCAGCCCTACAGGGAACTATGGCTACACCTTC CASSPTGNYGYTF . . TRBJ1-2 TRBV28
TGTGCCAGCAGTGAAGGAATAGGACAGGAAAAACTGTTTTTT CASSEGIGQEKLFF . once TRBJ1-4 TRBV6-1
TGTGCCAGCAGTTACGGGACAGCACAAGAGACCCAGTACTTC CASSYGTAQETQYF TRBD1 . TRBJ2-5 TRBV6-5
TGTGCCAGCAGTTACTGGGGGGACAGCTCCACTGAAGCTTTCTTT CASSYWGDSSTEAFF TRBD1 . TRBJ1-1 TRBV6-5
TGTGCCAGTAGTATGGCCGGGACAGGACGACCGAATAATTCACCCCTCCACTTT CASSMAGTGRPNNSPLHF TRBD1 many TRBJ1-6 TRBV19
TGTGCCAGCTCACCAGGGACAGGGGTAGCCAAAAACATTCAGTACTTC CASSPGTGVAKNIQYF TRBD1 . TRBJ2-4 TRBV18
TGCAGCGTTGAATCGGGGAACACTGAAGCTTTCTTT CSVESGNTEAFF . few TRBJ1-1 TRBV29-1
TGTGCCAGCAGTTACCAACAGGGAGGCAATCAGCCCCAGCATTTT CASSYQQGGNQPQHF . . TRBJ1-5 TRBV6-2/TRBV6-3
TGTGCCAGCAGTTTGGGGACTAGCAACGTCGAGCAGTACTTC CASSLGTSNVEQYF TRBD2 . TRBJ2-7 TRBV27
TGTGCCAGCAGTTTTTCGTCTTACTACGAGCAGTACTTC CASSFSSYYEQYF . . TRBJ2-7 TRBV27
TGTGCCAGCAGCTTAGGCAGGAACACTGAAGCTTTCTTT CASSLGRNTEAFF . once TRBJ1-1 TRBV7-9
TGTGCCAGCAGCTTAAACAGGGGTTCGATCGAGCAGTACTTC CASSLNRGSIEQYF TRBD1 . TRBJ2-7 TRBV11-2
TGTGCCAGCAGCTCTCCTGCCGCTAGCGGAAGAAGTTCAGCAGATACGCAGTATTTT CASSSPAASGRSSADTQYF TRBD2 . TRBJ2-3 TRBV28
TGTGCCAGCAGTAGCGGGAAGAGCTCCTACAATGAGCAGTTCTTC CASSSGKSSYNEQFF TRBD2 . TRBJ2-1 TRBV6-4
TGCGCCAGCAGCCACCGACTAGCGGTGTACACAGATACGCAGTATTTT CASSHRLAVYTDTQYF TRBD2 . TRBJ2-3 TRBV4-1
TGCGCCAGCAGCAGGGCGACAGGGACTGAAGCTTTCTTT CASSRATGTEAFF TRBD1 . TRBJ1-1 TRBV4-3
TGTGCCATCAGTGAAGGAGCGTGGGGCACAGATACGCAGTATTTT CAISEGAWGTDTQYF . . TRBJ2-3 TRBV10-3
TGTGCCAGCAGCTTTGGCTGGGGAGGGGAGACCCAGTACTTC CASSFGWGGETQYF TRBD2 . TRBJ2-5 TRBV7-2
TGTGCCAGTAGTATGAGGAATAATTCACCCCTCCACTTT CASSMRNNSPLHF . . TRBJ1-6 TRBV19
TGTGCCACCAGCAAGCGGACCATTAGCTCCTACAATGAGCAGTTCTTC CATSKRTISSYNEQFF . many TRBJ2-1 TRBV15
TGTGCCAGTAGTGCAGTTTCTAGCACAGATACGCAGTATTTT CASSAVSSTDTQYF . . TRBJ2-3 TRBV19
TGCGCCAGCAGCTTGTATTCCCCCGGACAGGGCGTTGTCTCCGAGCAGTACTTC CASSLYSPGQGVVSEQYF TRBD1 once TRBJ2-7 TRBV5-1
TGTGCCAGCAGTGACCCCCCCCCTAGCGGGAGGGGAAAAACCGGGGAGCTGTTTTTT CASSDPPPSGRGKTGELFF TRBD2 . TRBJ2-2 TRBV6-4
TGTGCCAGCAGCACGATGCAGGGTGAACTTTTACATACGCAGTATTTT CASSTMQGELLHTQYF . . TRBJ2-3 TRBV7-9